The 10 T cell receptor beta chains below all came from one sample that was sequenced in a study of vaccination effects on CD4 cells after COVID-19. Sequencing was performed with immunoSEQ multiplex PCR; in TCRdb, only in-frame clones are kept and a portion is missing. The sample contains more than 15,000 clones, just under 70% of which appear only once. Antigens for these TCRs are unknown. In the ViraFEST assay, antigen-specific CD4+ clonotypes were identified by expansion after peptide-pool stimulation. Investigators separated out CD4+ T cells once 10 days of culture had passed. Participants were given two doses of BNT162b2 or mRNA-1273 vaccine. The specimen was CD4+ T cells from PBMCs cultured with SARS-CoV-2 spike peptides, collected after COVID-19 vaccination. Every receptor here comes from a human donor who received a COVID-19 vaccine.

The gene calls are TRBV5-1 and TRBJ1-2, with unresolved D. The V end was cut by 4 bases, the J end by 8 bases, with 12 bases between. This CDR3 spans 12 amino acids. The V gene's germline CDR1 is SGHRS and CDR2 YFSETQ. Here the CDR3 DNA reads TGCGCCAGCAGCCCGGGCCAAGCGGGCTACACCTTC. Protein: CASSPGQAGYTF.

The chain recombines TRBV7-9 with TRBJ2-7; 8 positions agree with TRBD1. Germline V gene sequence: CDR1 SEHNR, CDR2 FQNEAQ (reference sequence). This CDR3 spans 15 amino acids. The V segment lost 2 bases and the J segment 8 bases; nucleotides outside the gene matches: 11. The DNA for the CDR3 is TGTGCCAGCAGCTTATCGTGGACAGGGCGGGACAAGCAGTACTTC. Its translation: CASSLSWTGRDKQYF.

The chain combines TRBV6-5 with TRBJ2-5; 9 bases align to TRBD1. This CDR3 comprises 16 residues. From germline, CDR1 is MNHEY and CDR2 SVGAGI. The trim removed 4 bases at V and 4 bases at J, leaving 10 bases unmatched. CDR3 residues: CASSSPGQGGGETQYF. CDR3 in DNA: TGTGCCAGCAGTTCCCCGGGACAGGGAGGGGGAGAGACCCAGTACTTC.

This clone was seen a handful of times. The rearrangement joins TRBV4-3 to TRBJ2-1, with D possibly being TRBD1 or TRBD2 (7 bases each). The V and J ends lost 4 bases and 7 bases respectively, with 20 bases between them. Per the germline V gene, CDR1 is LGHNA and CDR2 is YSLEER. CDR3 size: 16 residues. Here the CDR3 DNA reads TGCGCCAGCAGCCTCGGGGGAGGGGGCGCGGGGAATGAGCAGTTCTTC. Protein sequence: CASSLGGGGAGNEQFF.

This clone was detected a few times. This chain joins TRBV5-1 and TRBJ2-2, with 9 bases identical to TRBD2. J gave up 3 bases and V 5 bases, and 8 bases lay outside the gene matches. CDR1 is SGHRS and CDR2 is YFSETQ in the germline V gene. CDR3 length: 16 residues. CDR3: CASSSGSGWDTGELFF. CDR3 DNA sequence: TGCGCCAGCAGTAGCGGGAGCGGTTGGGACACCGGGGAGCTGTTTTTT.

About this clone itself: Germline and junction disagree at one end, which may indicate a read error. The chain uses TRBV7-7 and TRBJ2-5; tentative D call: TRBD2 (6 bases). Germline-derived CDR1 and CDR2 are SSHAT and FNYEAQ (reference sequence). The CDR3 covers 12 residues. The CDR3 here is CASSQEGETQYF. The CDR3 DNA reads TGTGCTAGCAGCCAGGAGGGGGAGACCCAGTACTTC.

The rearrangement joins TRBV7-9 to TRBJ1-4; D unclear. V was trimmed by 0 bases and J by 7 bases, leaving 9 bases between them. CDR3 length equals 14 residues. Germline loops: CDR1 SEHNR, CDR2 FQNEAQ (reference sequence). CDR3 loop: CASSLADASEKLFF. In DNA, the CDR3 is TGTGCCAGCAGCTTAGCGGACGCCAGTGAAAAACTGTTTTTT.

The sample holds a few counts of this clone. The chain combines TRBV9 with TRBJ2-3; no reliable D call. This CDR3 is 15 amino acids long. In germline, CDR1 is SGDLS, CDR2 YYNGEE. V shed 1 base and J shed 1 base, with 10 bases lying between them. The CDR3 DNA reads TGTGCCAGCAGCGTACGCCCGCAGGGCACAGATACGCAGTATTTT. Encoded protein: CASSVRPQGTDTQYF.

The chain carries TRBV4-2 and TRBJ1-6; D is unresolved. V gave up 0 bases and J gave up 6 bases, with 9 bases separating them. The CDR3 consists of 15 residues. CDR1 is LGHNA and CDR2 is YNFKEQ in the germline V gene. In DNA, the CDR3 is TGTGCCAGCAGCCAAGATGTACACACTAATTCACCCCTCCACTTT. Translating it yields CASSQDVHTNSPLHF.

The chain links TRBV6-5 to TRBJ1-2, with TRBD1 as a possible D gene (6 bases). There are 15 residues in the CDR3. Germline V lookup: CDR1 MNHEY, CDR2 SVGAGI. With 7 bases removed from V and 5 bases from J, the gap between germline ends came to 20 bases. The DNA for the CDR3 is TGTGCCAGCACCCTTGGGGGCGGTGTAGGGTATGGCTACACCTTC. Protein: CASTLGGGVGYGYTF.